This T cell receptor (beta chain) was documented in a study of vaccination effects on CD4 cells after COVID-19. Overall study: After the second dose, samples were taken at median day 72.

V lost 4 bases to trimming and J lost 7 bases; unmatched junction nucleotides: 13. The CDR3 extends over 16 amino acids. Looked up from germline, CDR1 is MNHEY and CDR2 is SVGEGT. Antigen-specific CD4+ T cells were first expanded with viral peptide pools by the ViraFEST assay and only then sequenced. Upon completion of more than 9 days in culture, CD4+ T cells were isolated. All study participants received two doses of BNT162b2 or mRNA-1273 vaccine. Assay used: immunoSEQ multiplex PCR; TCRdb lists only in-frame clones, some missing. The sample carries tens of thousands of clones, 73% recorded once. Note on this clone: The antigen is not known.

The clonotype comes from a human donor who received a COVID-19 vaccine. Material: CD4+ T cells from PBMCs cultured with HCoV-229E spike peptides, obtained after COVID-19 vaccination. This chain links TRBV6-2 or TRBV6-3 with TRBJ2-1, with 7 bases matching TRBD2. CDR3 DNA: TGTGCCAGCAGTTCCCGAGGGAGCGTGGGGGGGAATGAGCAGTTCTTC. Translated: CASSSRGSVGGNEQFF.